This record concerns one TCR beta chain sequence. These data belong to a study of beta chain features in type 1 diabetes. The wider study: Across the samples, roughly 99 million sorted cells were examined in total.

The germline V gene has CDR1 KGHSH and CDR2 LQKENI. There are 16 residues in the CDR3. J was trimmed by 3 bases and V by 3 bases; bases with no gene match: 7. Expressed TCRB transcripts were sequenced, since all the RNA that had been isolated was reverse transcribed. Some clones are missing from TCRdb's copy, which holds only in-frame ones; the method was immunoSEQ multiplex PCR. The table records over 500,000 clones, 15% to 18% of them present only once. By way of CD45RO/CCR7/CD25/CD127/CD95/CD27, the CD4+ regulatory, stem cell-like memory, central memory and naive cells were sorted. Purity above 98% was achieved in all sorted populations.

The source of this sequence is a man aged 18 to 30 in good health. The chain employs TRBV18 and TRBJ2-3; the match to TRBD2 covers 9 bases. Sequenced: naive CD4+ T cells from blood. The CDR3 protein is CASSPLAGGPTDTQYF. For the CDR3, the DNA is TGTGCCAGCTCACCTCTCGCGGGGGGGCCAACAGATACGCAGTATTTT.